Listed below are T cell receptor beta chains from one sample, sequenced in a study of early T cells in non-severe SARS-CoV-2 infection. TCRdb processed the 5' RACE reads anew with MiXCR; each CDR3 protein has one entry. The table has approximately 76,000 distinct CDR3 sequences, roughly an eighth seen once. The sequencing input was whole blood. These receptor sequences come from an adult who was a healthcare worker with PCR-confirmed SARS-CoV-2 infection or an uninfected control (not recorded which). The CDR3 runs from the conserved cysteine through the conserved F or W. The order of the fields is J gene, D gene, V gene, clone size, CDR3 protein, CDR3 DNA. A D gene is named only where the DNA matches it firmly. Part of the rows lack a size; the others show once, few, many or a class for expanded clones.

j_call: TRBJ2-5
d_call: NA
v_call: TRBV29-1
clone_size: many
cdr3_aa: CSVLKETQYF
cdr3_nt: TGCAGCGTCCTAAAAGAGACCCAGTACTTC

j_call: TRBJ2-3
d_call: NA
v_call: TRBV11-2
clone_size: many
cdr3_aa: CASSLESTGQGSTDTQYF
cdr3_nt: TGTGCCAGCAGCTTAGAGTCGACTGGGCAGGGAAGCACAGATACGCAGTATTTT

j_call: TRBJ1-5
d_call: TRBD1
v_call: TRBV6-2/TRBV6-3
clone_size: few
cdr3_aa: CASNYRGSNQPQHF
cdr3_nt: TGTGCCAGCAACTACAGGGGCAGCAATCAGCCCCAGCATTTT

j_call: TRBJ2-7
d_call: TRBD1
v_call: TRBV6-5
clone_size: many
cdr3_aa: CASSLKDRGIYEQYF
cdr3_nt: TGTGCCAGCAGTTTAAAGGACAGGGGGATCTACGAGCAGTACTTC

j_call: TRBJ2-3
d_call: NA
v_call: TRBV29-1
clone_size: many
cdr3_aa: CSVEGGTSTDTQYF
cdr3_nt: TGCAGCGTTGAAGGCGGTACTAGCACAGATACGCAGTATTTT

j_call: TRBJ1-6
d_call: NA
v_call: TRBV11-2
clone_size: many
cdr3_aa: CASSFTVEGSPLHF
cdr3_nt: TGTGCCAGCAGCTTCACCGTGGAAGGCTCACCCCTCCACTTT

j_call: TRBJ2-7
d_call: TRBD2
v_call: TRBV27
clone_size: few
cdr3_aa: CASSRTSGSNEQYF
cdr3_nt: TGTGCCAGCAGTAGGACTAGCGGGAGCAACGAGCAGTACTTC

j_call: TRBJ2-5
d_call: TRBD2
v_call: TRBV27
clone_size: NA
cdr3_aa: CASSLGLAYETQYF
cdr3_nt: TGTGCCAGCAGTTTGGGACTAGCTTATGAGACCCAGTACTTC

j_call: TRBJ2-2
d_call: TRBD1
v_call: TRBV13
clone_size: NA
cdr3_aa: CASSLGDRGNTGELFF
cdr3_nt: TGTGCCAGCAGCTTAGGGGACAGGGGCAACACCGGGGAGCTGTTTTTT

j_call: TRBJ1-1
d_call: NA
v_call: TRBV6-2/TRBV6-3
clone_size: medium-sized
cdr3_aa: CASRQGNTEAFF
cdr3_nt: TGTGCCAGCAGGCAGGGGAACACTGAAGCTTTCTTT